These 18 T cell receptor beta chains came from one sample sequenced in a study of molecular identifiers for immune sequencing clone quantification. TCRdb passed the PCR reads through MiXCR, listing each CDR3 protein once. The sample yields 250,000 to 400,000 distinct CDR3 sequences, 20% to 25% seen once. The source material was naive CD8+ T cells from blood, with Jurkat cell RNA spiked in. Subset specified: FACS-sorted CD8+CD4-CCR7+CD45RA+ naive T cells. Receptors were obtained from a human donor in good health. Some libraries in this study had Jurkat cell RNA spiked in.

A remark on this clonotype: A much more abundant neighbour one base away suggests this may be a read error. This chain connects TRBV5-6 to TRBJ2-6, with D possibly TRBD2 on 5 matching bases. The germline gives CDR1 SGHDT, CDR2 YYEEEE. The CDR3 has 17 residues. For the CDR3, the DNA is TGTGCCGGCAGCGCAAGCATAGATCCGGGGGGGGCCAACGTCCTGACTTTC. Encoded protein: CAGSASIDPGGANVLTF.

This clonotype has more than one count but fewer than ten. In this CDR3 the conserved last residue, phenylalanine or tryptophan, is missing, so a read error is likely. The chain carries TRBV7-9 and TRBJ1-1; maybe TRBD1 (5 bases). V was pared by 2 bases and J by 1 base, with 11 bases between. CDR1 and CDR2 from the germline V gene are SEHNR and FQNEAQ (reference sequence). CDR3 length: 15 amino acids. CDR3 loop: CASSLLDGTNTEAFL. For the CDR3, the DNA is TGTGCCAGCAGCTTATTAGATGGGACGAACACTGAAGCTTTCCTT.

This clonotype has ten or more counts. The J gene is TRBJ2-5, the V gene TRBV5-6; D perhaps matches TRBD2 (6 bases). The CDR3 is 15 amino acids. Germline CDR1 SGHDT, CDR2 YYEEEE. Deletions cut 0 bases from V and 1 base from J, with 10 bases between. In nucleotides, the CDR3 is TGTGCCAGCAGCTTGGTAGCGGCATCCCAAGAGACCCAGTACTTC. The encoded protein is CASSLVAASQETQYF.

This clonotype was recorded many times. The J gene is TRBJ1-2, the V gene TRBV12-3 or TRBV12-4, with 8 bases that match TRBD1. J lost 3 bases, V lost 6 bases, and 12 bases had no gene match. This CDR3 has 16 residues. The CDR3: CASSQSGQGRDYGYTF. CDR3 coding DNA: TGTGCCAGCAGCCAATCTGGACAGGGCCGGGACTATGGCTACACCTTC.

This clonotype was observed many times. The genes are TRBV4-1 and TRBJ2-2, with D perhaps being TRBD1 or TRBD2 (5 bases each). With 4 bases removed from V and 7 bases from J, the gap between germline ends came to 13 bases. Germline lookup yields CDR1 MGHRA and CDR2 YSYEKL. This CDR3 spans 14 amino acids. In DNA form, the CDR3 reads TGCGCCAGCAGCCGGGGACCCCTTAGCGGGGAGCTGTTTTTT. It is translated as CASSRGPLSGELFF.

Many counts were recorded for this clonotype. The rearrangement joins TRBV27 to TRBJ1-5; no firm D call. Trimming stripped 9 bases from V and 1 base from J, with 10 bases between. The CDR3 is made up of 13 amino acids. The germline gives CDR1 MNHEY, CDR2 SMNVEV (reference sequence). This CDR3 reads CASSFASNQPQHF. In DNA, the CDR3 is TGTGCCAGTTCGTTCGCAAGCAATCAGCCCCAGCATTTT.

Note on this clonotype: One base away lies a much larger clone, so this may be a sequencing read error. The chain links TRBV20-1 to TRBJ1-4; possible D gene TRBD1, 5 bases. Trimming pared 3 bases from V and 0 bases from J, leaving 11 bases between. Germline lookup yields CDR1 DFQATT and CDR2 SNEGSKA (reference sequence). This CDR3 comprises 15 residues. CDR3 sequence (DNA): TGCAGTGCTAGCTCCTGGGGGTCAACTAATGAAAAACTGTTTTTT. As protein: CSASSWGSTNEKLFF.

Of note for this clonotype: This may arise from a read error, as a much more abundant clone is one base away. V and J are TRBV12-3 or TRBV12-4 and TRBJ2-7, with D perhaps TRBD2 (5 bases). CDR3 length equals 13 residues. CDR3 in amino acids: CASSLKSGNDQYF. CDR3 bases: TGTGCCAGCAGTTTGAAGAGCGGAAACGATCAGTACTTC.

Only one count was recorded for this clonotype. Germline is not matched at one junction end, which may reflect a read error. V and J are TRBV5-6 and TRBJ1-1; perhaps TRBD1 as D (5 bases). In germline, CDR1 is SGHDT, CDR2 YYEEEE. This CDR3 contains 14 residues. The CDR3 sequence is CASSLWTTNTEASF. The CDR3 nucleotides read TGTGCCAGCAGCTTGTGGACAACGAACACTGAAGCTTCCTTT.

This clonotype was seen ten or more times. V and J are TRBV20-1 and TRBJ2-3; D may be TRBD2 (6 bases). The CDR3 is 14 amino acids. The germline gives CDR1 DFQATT, CDR2 SNEGSKA (reference sequence). The germline V and J ends were trimmed by 3 bases and 5 bases, with 15 bases remaining between them. The CDR3 protein is CSARTGGPIDTQYF. CDR3 nucleotides: TGCAGTGCTAGGACCGGAGGGCCAATAGATACGCAGTATTTT.

Turning to this clonotype: With a much larger clone just one base away, this may be a read error. Since no conserved phenylalanine or tryptophan closes the CDR3, a read error is the likely cause. The chain recombines TRBV29-1 with TRBJ1-1; D remains unclear. Germline CDR1 and CDR2: SQVTM and ANQGSEA. Trimming shortened V by 1 base and J by 11 bases, and 8 bases separated the two germline ends. CDR3 length equals 10 residues. CDR3 residues: CSVEVNGAFL. DNA for the CDR3: TGCAGCGTTGAAGTCAATGGTGCTTTCCTT.

This clonotype was seen at least ten times. In nucleotides, the CDR3 is TGCAGCGTTATGCCCGGGACAGGGGGAGGACGTGGCTACACCTTC. As protein: CSVMPGTGGGRGYTF. The chain carries TRBV29-1 and TRBJ1-2, with 11 bases lining up with TRBD1. J lost 7 bases, V lost 5 bases, and 12 bases had no gene match. CDR3 length: 15 amino acids. CDR1 and CDR2 from the germline V gene are SQVTM and ANQGSEA.

This clonotype was seen repeatedly, ten times or more. This rearrangement joins TRBV5-4 to TRBJ1-1; tentatively, D is TRBD1 (6 bases). Trimming removed 4 bases from V and 3 bases from J, with 16 bases in between. The CDR3 has 15 residues. From germline, CDR1 is SGHNT and CDR2 YYREEE (reference sequence). CDR3 residues: CASSPGAGMYTEAFF. The CDR3 nucleotides are TGTGCCAGCAGCCCGGGGGCTGGGATGTACACTGAAGCTTTCTTT.

This chain links TRBV19 with TRBJ2-3; 9 nucleotides line up with TRBD2. The CDR3 sequence is 17 residues long. Trimming at V came to 7 bases and at J to 0 bases, leaving 11 bases not matched to a gene. Germline CDR1 LNHDA, CDR2 SQIVND (reference sequence). CDR3 amino acids: CASNLAGSLSSTDTQYF. The CDR3 DNA reads as TGTGCCAGTAACCTAGCGGGGAGCCTATCTAGCACAGATACGCAGTATTTT.

Points on this clonotype: Just one base apart from a much larger clone, this may be a read error. J is TRBJ2-7 and V is TRBV7-9; D possibly matches TRBD1 or TRBD2 (5 bases each). Germline V lookup: CDR1 SEHNR, CDR2 FQNEAQ (reference sequence). This CDR3 spans 13 amino acids. The DNA for the CDR3 is TGTGCCAGCAGCACCGGGACCACCTACGAGCAGTGCTTC. It specifies CASSTGTTYEQCF.

Note on this clonotype: A much larger clone lies a single base off, so this may be a read error. The chain combines TRBV6-5 with TRBJ1-1, with D tentatively TRBD1 (6 bases). The CDR3 consists of 15 residues. The V end was cut by 4 bases, the J end by 1 base, with 13 bases between. Looked up from germline, CDR1 is MNHEY and CDR2 is SVGAGI. CDR3 bases: TGTGCCAGCAGTTGCTCCCCGGACAGGAACACTGAAGCTTTCTTT. It yields the protein CASSCSPDRNTEAFF.

On this clonotype: This may be a read error: a much more frequent sequence differs by one nucleotide. This chain's CDR3 is CASSPSQPQDTLYF. Written as DNA, the CDR3 is TGTGCCAGCAGCCCCAGTCAACCACAAGATACGCTGTATTTT. The chain joins TRBV5-3 to TRBJ2-3; no clear D. TRBV5-3 is flagged as an ORF with uncertain function. The CDR3 runs to 14 residues.

This clonotype was seen many times. The V gene is TRBV5-4, the J gene TRBJ1-1, with D uncertain. This CDR3 is built from 12 residues. Per the germline V gene, CDR1 is SGHNT and CDR2 is YYREEE (reference sequence). Trimming took 4 bases from V and 7 from J, leaving 11 bases between them. The CDR3 sequence is CASSGTGVEAFF. The CDR3 nucleotides are TGTGCCAGCAGCGGCACCGGCGTTGAAGCTTTCTTT.